The next 30 T cell receptor beta chains were all read from a single sample in a study of T cell responses to AZD1222 COVID-19 vaccine (dated by TCRdb to the early 2020s). The time point tag for this specimen amounts to: baseline before first vaccination. The library was prepared using the immunoSEQ multiplex PCR assay. TCRdb obtained this table from immuneACCESS and retained in-frame rearrangements with V and J assigned. These tables miss some clones; where compared with another copy, unresolved V genes account for less than half of the shortfall, and the remainder is unexplained. The sample table contains some 96,000 clones; only one count was recorded for 70% to 90% of them. The ten largest clones represent around 2.8% of the sample. The source material was peripheral blood, sampled on day 0 of AZD1222 vaccination. These receptors originate from an adult in good health.

The CDR3 loop is CASSRTGFRDTEAFF. CDR3 nucleotides: TGTGCCAGCAGCCGGACAGGGTTTCGGGACACTGAAGCTTTCTTT. The gene calls are TRBV5-5 and TRBJ1-1; TRBD1 matches at 8 bases. The CDR3 contains 15 residues. Germline V gives CDR1 SGHKS, CDR2 YYEKEE (reference sequence). V shed 4 bases and J 3 bases; nucleotides not matched to a gene: 8.

This chain links TRBV5-6 with TRBJ1-4, with D possibly matching TRBD1 (5 bases). This CDR3 comprises 15 residues. Germline V gives CDR1 SGHDT, CDR2 YYEEEE. V lost 4 bases and J 0 bases, leaving 10 bases between the germline ends. CDR3 DNA sequence: TGTGCCAGCAGCGGAGGGGAGACAACTAATGAAAAACTGTTTTTT. It specifies CASSGGETTNEKLFF.

A note on this clone: Other nucleotide sequences in the sample specify the same CDR3. This chain connects TRBV5-1 to TRBJ1-6, with D perhaps matching TRBD1 (5 bases). The CDR3 has 14 amino acids. The germline gives CDR1 SGHRS, CDR2 YFSETQ. The V and J ends lost 0 bases and 7 bases respectively, with 8 bases between them. The DNA for the CDR3 is TGCGCCAGCAGCTTGGGTGGGGGGAATTCACCCCTCCACTTT. Translating gives CASSLGGGNSPLHF.

The chain joins TRBV29-1 to TRBJ1-1, with D maybe TRBD1 (6 bases). The CDR3 covers 15 residues. In germline, CDR1 is SQVTM, CDR2 ANQGSEA. V shed 4 bases and J shed 3 bases, with 18 bases lying between them. DNA of the CDR3: TGCAGCGTTGGATTCAGTCAGGGGAGGGACACTGAAGCTTTCTTT. Residues: CSVGFSQGRDTEAFF.

The gene calls are TRBV5-1 and TRBJ2-3; D remains unclear. Trimming removed 0 bases at V and 5 bases at J, with 10 bases between. CDR1 is SGHRS and CDR2 is YFSETQ in the germline V gene. The CDR3 consists of 14 residues. CDR3 region: CASSLEGLGDTQYF. For the CDR3, the DNA is TGCGCCAGCAGCTTGGAGGGTTTGGGAGATACGCAGTATTTT.

The gene calls are TRBV28 and TRBJ1-3; D is ambiguous. From germline, CDR1 is MDHEN and CDR2 SYDVKM. CDR3 size: 15 residues. With 6 bases removed from V and 0 bases from J, the gap between germline ends came to 12 bases. The CDR3 spells CASSTDSISGNTIYF. For the CDR3, the DNA is TGTGCCAGCAGCACGGACTCTATCTCTGGAAACACCATATATTTT.

V usage is TRBV5-1 and J usage is TRBJ2-5; 8 nucleotides align to TRBD2. J lost 8 bases, V lost 0 bases, and 9 bases had no gene match. This CDR3 is 15 amino acids long. CDR1 and CDR2 from the germline V gene are SGHRS and YFSETQ. CDR3 residues: CASSLEPGGSSTQYF. The CDR3 DNA is TGCGCCAGCAGCTTGGAGCCGGGAGGGTCTAGTACCCAGTACTTC.

The chain carries TRBV9 and TRBJ2-7; 8 bases align to TRBD1. The CDR3 runs to 14 residues. Germline V lookup: CDR1 SGDLS, CDR2 YYNGEE. V was pared by 0 bases and J by 2 bases, with 1 base of the junction left unmatched. CDR3 amino acids: CASSVGDRPYEQYF. CDR3 nucleotides: TGTGCCAGCAGCGTAGGGGACAGGCCCTACGAGCAGTACTTC.

This clone was detected only once. The chain employs TRBV30 and TRBJ1-2, with no clear D. Per germline, CDR1 GTSNPN and CDR2 SVGIG (reference sequence). The CDR3 is made up of 13 amino acids. V dropped 4 bases and J dropped 8 bases, with 17 bases sitting between them. CDR3 sequence reads: CAWTSRIAGGYTF. The CDR3 DNA reads TGTGCCTGGACATCTAGGATTGCCGGCGGCTACACCTTC.

The chain carries TRBV9 and TRBJ1-1; D gene ambiguous. CDR1 is SGDLS and CDR2 is YYNGEE in the germline V gene. This CDR3 has 13 residues. With 3 bases removed from V and 8 bases from J, the gap between germline ends came to 14 bases. CDR3 DNA sequence: TGTGCCAGCAGCGATGGGTCCGGGAGGGAAGCTTTCTTT. Amino acids: CASSDGSGREAFF.

The rearrangement links TRBV3-1 (or the pseudogene TRBV3-2) to TRBJ2-2; no firm D call. CDR1 is LGHDT and CDR2 is YNNKEL in the germline V gene (reference sequence). This CDR3 is built from 16 residues. The germline V and J ends were trimmed by 1 base and 4 bases, with 13 bases remaining between them. The DNA of the CDR3 is TGTGCCAGCAGCCAAGGCGCTCCTCAGGTCACCGGGGAGCTGTTTTTT. It codes for CASSQGAPQVTGELFF.

V gene TRBV6-2 or TRBV6-3 combines with J gene TRBJ1-4; 9 nucleotides match TRBD1. J gave up 6 bases and V 2 bases, and 4 bases lay outside the gene matches. The CDR3 covers 15 residues. Germline V lookup: CDR1 MNHEY, CDR2 SVGEGT. The CDR3 here is CASSYVGTGHEKLFF. CDR3 DNA: TGTGCCAGCAGTTACGTAGGGACAGGGCATGAAAAACTGTTTTTT.

The chain is built from TRBV18 and TRBJ1-1, with 9 bases fitting TRBD1. V shed 3 bases, J shed 3 bases, and the junction held 5 bases outside the gene matches. Germline V gene data show CDR1 as KGHSH and CDR2 as LQKENI. This CDR3 spans 15 amino acids. The CDR3 nucleotides read TGTGCCAGCTCACCTTGGACAGGGGCAGACACTGAAGCTTTCTTT. This codes for CASSPWTGADTEAFF.

V is TRBV24-1 and J is TRBJ1-2, with TRBD1 identical over 8 bases. This CDR3 is 17 amino acids long. V gave up 4 bases and J gave up 0 bases; unmatched junction bases: 9. Germline V CDR1 and CDR2: KGHDR, SFDVKD. The CDR3 region has the DNA TGTGCCACCAGTGACCCTCGGGACAGGTTTTCTAACTATGGCTACACCTTC. Translating it yields CATSDPRDRFSNYGYTF.

The rearrangement links TRBV5-1 to TRBJ1-2; 10 nucleotides match TRBD1. The CDR3 runs 15 residues. In germline, CDR1 is SGHRS, CDR2 YFSETQ. The junction had 6 bases not matched to a gene; V was cut back by 2 bases and J by 5 bases. In nucleotides, the CDR3 is TGCGCCAGCAGCTTAGGGACAGGGGCGGTGTATGGCTACACCTTC. This gives the protein CASSLGTGAVYGYTF.

The rearrangement joins TRBV18 to TRBJ2-1, with TRBD1 identical over 10 bases. This CDR3 has 16 amino acids. J lost 3 bases, V lost 6 bases, and 8 bases had no gene match. The V gene's germline CDR1 is KGHSH and CDR2 LQKENI. The CDR3 sequence is CASSFTRDRGYNEQFF. The CDR3, as DNA: TGTGCCAGCTCCTTCACCCGGGACAGGGGCTACAATGAGCAGTTCTTC.

V is TRBV25-1 and J is TRBJ1-5; D gene uncertain. The CDR3 is 13 residues long. Trimming shortened V by 3 bases and J by 1 base, and 4 bases separated the two germline ends. The germline CDR1 and CDR2 sequences are MGHDK and SYGVNS. This CDR3 is CASSERSNQPQHF. As DNA, the CDR3 is TGTGCCAGCAGTGAGAGGAGCAATCAGCCCCAGCATTTT.

The gene calls are TRBV12-3 or TRBV12-4 and TRBJ1-1, with D possibly being TRBD1 (5 bases). V was clipped by 2 bases and J by 6 bases, with 10 bases between them. This CDR3 has 13 amino acids. The CDR3, as DNA: TGTGCCAGCAGTTTATCAGGGTATTCTGAAGCTTTCTTT. Translation gives CASSLSGYSEAFF.

This chain connects TRBV5-1 to TRBJ1-1; possible D gene TRBD1, 5 bases. The V end lost 1 base, the J end lost 6 bases, and 13 bases lay between the germline ends. This CDR3 contains 14 residues. Germline V gene data show CDR1 as SGHRS and CDR2 as YFSETQ. The CDR3 protein is CASSLQGFGSEAFF. CDR3 coding DNA: TGCGCCAGCAGCTTGCAGGGATTTGGATCTGAAGCTTTCTTT.

This rearrangement joins TRBV10-3 to TRBJ1-2, with TRBD1 as a possible D gene (6 bases). The CDR3 length is 13 residues. Germline assignment: CDR1 ENHRY and CDR2 SYGVKD. V lost 7 bases and J 5 bases, leaving 14 bases between the germline ends. The CDR3 loop reads CAITQGEVYGYTF. CDR3 nucleotides: TGTGCCATCACACAGGGTGAAGTTTATGGCTACACCTTC.

The chain combines TRBV29-1 with TRBJ2-3, with D unclear. The CDR3 is 17 amino acids. Germline CDR1 SQVTM, CDR2 ANQGSEA. With 5 bases removed from V and 0 bases from J, the gap between germline ends came to 21 bases. This chain's CDR3 is CSVPHPPRPRSTDTQYF. The DNA for the CDR3 is TGCAGCGTTCCACACCCCCCTAGGCCGAGGAGCACAGATACGCAGTATTTT.

The chain has TRBV4-1 and TRBJ2-3, with TRBD2 identical over 12 bases. The V gene end was trimmed by 5 bases and the J gene end by 2 bases; junction bases not matched to a gene: 5. The CDR3 extends over 16 amino acids. Germline V gene lookup returns CDR1 MGHRA and CDR2 YSYEKL. The CDR3 is CASSKRTSGITDTQYF. The CDR3 DNA is TGCGCCAGCAGCAAGCGGACTAGCGGGATCACAGATACGCAGTATTTT.

CDR3 sequence reads: CASRLAANQPQHF. CDR3 coding DNA: TGTGCCAGCAGACTGGCCGCCAATCAGCCCCAGCATTTT. V gene TRBV2 combines with J gene TRBJ1-5; D remains unclear. This CDR3 is 13 amino acids long. V lost 6 bases and J lost 3, with 9 bases in between. Per the germline V gene, CDR1 is SNHLY and CDR2 is FYNNEI.

This chain joins TRBV10-1 and TRBJ1-2; no reliable D call. V lost 3 bases, J lost 0 bases, and 5 bases lay in between. This CDR3 comprises 13 residues. Per germline, CDR1 WNHNN and CDR2 SYGVQD (reference sequence). The CDR3 DNA follows: TGCGCCAGCAGTGAAAGGGCTAACTATGGCTACACCTTC. Translated: CASSERANYGYTF.

This clone was seen just once. The rearrangement uses TRBV5-1 and TRBJ1-1; D gene unclear. Trimming left V 0 bases short and J 10 bases short, with 10 bases between. The V gene's germline CDR1 is SGHRS and CDR2 YFSETQ. The CDR3 is 12 residues long. The CDR3 loop is CASSLDFQGAFF. CDR3 sequence (DNA): TGCGCCAGCAGCTTGGACTTCCAAGGAGCTTTCTTT.

The chain uses TRBV6-5 and TRBJ2-3; weak D call: TRBD2 (6 bases). Germline V gives CDR1 MNHEY, CDR2 SVGAGI. V was pared by 6 bases and J by 3 bases, with 10 bases between. This CDR3 is 13 amino acids long. In nucleotides, the CDR3 is TGTGCCAGCAGGATCGGAGGGACAGATACGCAGTATTTT. Its translation: CASRIGGTDTQYF.

The J gene is TRBJ2-7, the V gene TRBV19; 7 nucleotides line up with TRBD1. Germline V gene data show CDR1 as LNHDA and CDR2 as SQIVND (reference sequence). V gave up 2 bases and J gave up 5 bases; unmatched junction bases: 9. The CDR3 spans 15 residues. CDR3 loop: CASSILGGAGNEQYF. In DNA form, the CDR3 reads TGTGCCAGTAGTATATTAGGGGGCGCTGGGAACGAGCAGTACTTC.

The chain uses TRBV3-1 (or the pseudogene TRBV3-2) and TRBJ2-7, with D perhaps matching TRBD2 (5 bases). CDR3 length: 14 residues. The germline V gene has CDR1 LGHDT and CDR2 YNNKEL (reference sequence). With 3 bases removed from V and 9 bases from J, the gap between germline ends came to 18 bases. The CDR3 coding sequence is TGTGCCAGCAGCCATCCCGACTTAGGAGCGGCGCAGTACTTC. This translates into CASSHPDLGAAQYF.

The chain is built from TRBV9 and TRBJ1-3, with unresolved D. CDR1 and CDR2 from the germline V gene are SGDLS and YYNGEE. The CDR3 has 15 residues. V lost 2 bases and J lost 1, with 10 bases in between. CDR3 loop: CASSVSMASGNTIYF. CDR3 bases: TGTGCCAGCAGCGTTAGTATGGCTTCTGGAAACACCATATATTTT.

This chain links TRBV6-2 or TRBV6-3 with TRBJ1-3; D uncertain. The CDR3 totals 14 residues. The V end was cut by 5 bases, the J end by 0 bases, with 8 bases between. The V gene's germline CDR1 is MNHEY and CDR2 SVGEGT. CDR3 region: CASSNPGSGNTIYF. DNA for the CDR3: TGTGCCAGCAGTAACCCGGGCTCTGGAAACACCATATATTTT.